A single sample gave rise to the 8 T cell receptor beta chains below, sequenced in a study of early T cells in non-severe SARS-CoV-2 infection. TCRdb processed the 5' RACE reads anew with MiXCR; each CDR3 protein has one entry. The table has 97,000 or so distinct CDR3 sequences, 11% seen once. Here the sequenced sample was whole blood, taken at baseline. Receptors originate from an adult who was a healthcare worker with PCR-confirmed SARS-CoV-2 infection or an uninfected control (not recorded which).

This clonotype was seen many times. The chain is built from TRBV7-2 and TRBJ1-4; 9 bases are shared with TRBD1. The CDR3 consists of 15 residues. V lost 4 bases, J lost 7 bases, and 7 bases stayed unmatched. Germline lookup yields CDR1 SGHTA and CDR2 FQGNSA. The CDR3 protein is CASSSSGQGSEKLFF. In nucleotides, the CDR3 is TGTGCCAGCAGCTCCTCCGGACAGGGGTCTGAAAAACTGTTTTTT.

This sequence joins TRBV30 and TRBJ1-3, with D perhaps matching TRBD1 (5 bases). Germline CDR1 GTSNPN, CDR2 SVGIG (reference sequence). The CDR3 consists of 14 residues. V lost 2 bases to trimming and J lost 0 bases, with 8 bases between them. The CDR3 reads CAWSPTVSGNTIYF. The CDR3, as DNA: TGTGCCTGGAGTCCGACAGTCTCTGGAAACACCATATATTTT.

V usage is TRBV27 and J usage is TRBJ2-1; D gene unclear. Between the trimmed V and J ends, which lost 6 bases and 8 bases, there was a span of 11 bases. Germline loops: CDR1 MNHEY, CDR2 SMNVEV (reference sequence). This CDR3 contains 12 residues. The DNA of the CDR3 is TGTGCCAGCAGCCCCAATGGCGATGAGCAGTTCTTC. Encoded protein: CASSPNGDEQFF.

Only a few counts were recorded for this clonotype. The CDR3 DNA is TGTGCCAGCAGCCAAGCGAGTCGGGTAGGGACAGATACGCAGTATTTT. Translating gives CASSQASRVGTDTQYF. The chain employs TRBV3-1 and TRBJ2-3; D is uncertain. Deletions cut 1 base from V and 3 bases from J, with 14 bases between. The CDR3 loop spans 16 amino acids. Germline V gives CDR1 LGHDT, CDR2 YNNKEL (reference sequence).

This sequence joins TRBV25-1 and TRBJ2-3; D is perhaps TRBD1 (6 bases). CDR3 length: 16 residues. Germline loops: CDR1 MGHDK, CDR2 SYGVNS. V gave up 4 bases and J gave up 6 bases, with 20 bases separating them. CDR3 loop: CASSVPNRDLFDTQYF. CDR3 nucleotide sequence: TGTGCCAGCAGTGTACCAAACAGGGATTTGTTTGATACGCAGTATTTT.

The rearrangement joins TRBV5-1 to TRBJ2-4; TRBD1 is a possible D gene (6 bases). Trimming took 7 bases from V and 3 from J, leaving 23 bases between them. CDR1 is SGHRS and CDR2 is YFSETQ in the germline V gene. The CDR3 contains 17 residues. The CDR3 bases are TGCGCCAGCTCCGCTCATCGGGACAAAGGCGGCAAAAACATTCAGTACTTC. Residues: CASSAHRDKGGKNIQYF.

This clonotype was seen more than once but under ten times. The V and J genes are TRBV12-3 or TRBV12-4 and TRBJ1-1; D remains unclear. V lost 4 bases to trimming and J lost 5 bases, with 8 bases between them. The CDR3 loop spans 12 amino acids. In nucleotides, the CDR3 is TGTGCCAGCAGTTCGGAGGGAACTGAAGCTTTCTTT. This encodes CASSSEGTEAFF.

Written as DNA, the CDR3 is TGTGCCAGCAGCTCGGGACTAGCGGGGGGATCGTGCATTCAGTACTTC. Translation: CASSSGLAGGSCIQYF. The genes are TRBV5-4 and TRBJ2-4; 15 nucleotides line up with TRBD2. The CDR3 covers 16 residues. The V and J ends lost 3 bases and 9 bases, in that order; junction bases with no gene match: 7. Germline CDR1 is SGHNT and CDR2 is YYREEE (reference sequence).